This entry features one TCR beta chain sequence. Its antigen is undetermined. This entry comes from a study of T cell repertoires in cytomegalovirus infection. For the study at large: Public signatures in TCR beta pointed to CMV infection and matching HLA type. Notes on the study in general: Summed frequency of shared TCR beta families picked out CMV carriers who also had the relevant HLA.

TCRdb passed the reads through MiXCR, listing each CDR3 protein once. Among hundreds of thousands of distinct CDR3 sequences, about 30% were seen once, and the ten largest hold around a sixth. Germline CDR1 and CDR2: MNHEY and SVGEGT. The CDR3 loop spans 16 amino acids. V lost 0 bases and J lost 7; bases outside the gene matches: 6. The chain recombines TRBV6-2 or TRBV6-3 with TRBJ2-1; 10 positions agree with TRBD2. The TCR sequence derives from a human donor in good health (CMV status not recorded). Some clones in this sample may be carry-over from other donors' samples. The sequencing used cultured PBMCs, collected from culture after CMV antigen stimulation. The DNA for the CDR3 is TGTGCCAGCAGTTACTCTCCCCTAGCGGGAGAGAATGAGCAGTTCTTC. It codes for CASSYSPLAGENEQFF.